This TCR beta chain was captured by sequencing in a study of T cells in localized non-small cell lung cancer. Measured with immunoSEQ multiplex PCR; TCRdb has only the in-frame clones, and not every one. The top ten clones hold 20% to 25% of a sample with 2,000 to 2,500 clones, 25% to 30% of them seen once. This clone is termed medium-sized. Germline V gene sequence: CDR1 SGDLS, CDR2 YYNGEE. The CDR3 loop spans 14 amino acids. Trimming left V 0 bases short and J 1 base short, with 7 bases between. The rearrangement links TRBV9 to TRBJ1-2; D is perhaps TRBD1 (5 bases). The material was normal lung tissue next to the tumor, obtained before any cancer treatment. This TCR derives from a male donor aged 60 or over with stage II lung adenocarcinoma. DNA for the CDR3: TGTGCCAGCAGCGTAGGACAGTTTAACTATGGCTACACCTTC. It yields the protein CASSVGQFNYGYTF.